This T cell receptor beta chain stems from a study of T cells after yellow fever vaccination. Overall study findings and caveats: Subsequent booster samples again held most clones from primary vaccination (roughly 95% CD4, roughly 88% CD8). Overall, a small share of clonotypes was seen in both CD4 and CD8 compartments.

A process of 5'RACE template switching, which added a universal primer site and UMIs, was used to make TCR cDNA. TCRdb redid the calling of the 5' RACE reads with MiXCR, one entry per CDR3 protein. Of roughly 250,000 distinct CDR3 sequences in the sample, roughly 13% were seen once. In its sample, this clonotype was seen a few times. Its target is unknown. This clonotype was obtained from a man aged 25-40 years who received the YFV17D yellow fever vaccine. The sequencing here drew on CD4+ T cells sorted from PBMCs, taken 45 days after the yellow fever booster vaccination.

CDR3 coding DNA: TGTGCCAGTAGTATAGAGGTCGCAGAGACCCAGTACTTC. This translates into CASSIEVAETQYF. V usage is TRBV19 and J usage is TRBJ2-5, with D hard to call. Between the trimmed V and J ends, which lost 0 bases and 4 bases, there was a span of 6 bases. Germline V gene data show CDR1 as LNHDA and CDR2 as SQIVND (reference sequence). CDR3 length equals 13 residues.